The entry below gives a single T cell receptor (beta chain) sequence along with its context. Antigen: not known. The data belong to a study of shared clonotypes between healthy human individuals. Whole-study context: Serving as donors were a couple of women and a few men, whose ages spanned 18 to 49.

Findings and limits, study-wide: Naive subsets typically showed greater estimated richness than memory subsets. A reduction in generation probabilities was seen for non-shared clonotypes relative to those shared by all four donors.

The germline V gene has CDR1 SGHAT and CDR2 FQNNGV. The ends were cut back, 5 bases at V and 5 bases at J, with 9 bases in the middle. CDR3 length: 12 amino acids. The repertoire was sequenced with immunoSEQ multiplex PCR; TCRdb's copy has only in-frame clones and lacks some. The table lists some 2 million clones, 95% of them singletons. The chain joins TRBV11-2 to TRBJ2-5, with D maybe TRBD1 (5 bases). Sample: naive CD4+ T cells sorted from blood. The subset denotes: CD45RA+ positively selected. The TCR was taken from a man between 18 and 29 years old in good health. The CDR3 nucleotides read TGTGCCAGCAGCCTTTACAGGGAGACCCAGTACTTC. This translates into CASSLYRETQYF.